A selection of T cell receptor beta chains follows, all from one sample in a study of blood T cell repertoires in COVID-19. The assay was immunoSEQ multiplex PCR, and TCRdb's table has in-frame clones only and misses some. The sample has about 200,000 clones; roughly 94% are singletons. The sequenced sample consisted of peripheral blood. These receptor sequences come from a young man with COVID-19, enrolled during active disease. Each CDR3 is given with its conserved first and last residue. A D gene is named only where the DNA matches it firmly. The size of a clone is reported for some rows only, either as once, few or many, or as a class for expanded clones.

D gene: TRBD1; clone size: NA; J gene: TRBJ1-5; V gene: TRBV7-9; CDR3 DNA: TGTGCCAGCAGCCCTGGACAGGCTTATAGCAATCAGCCCCAGCATTTT; CDR3 protein: CASSPGQAYSNQPQHF
D gene: NA; clone size: NA; J gene: TRBJ2-1; V gene: TRBV4-1; CDR3 DNA: TGCGCCAGCAGCCAATTGGGGGCTTCGTACAATGAGCAGTTCTTC; CDR3 protein: CASSQLGASYNEQFF
D gene: TRBD1; clone size: NA; J gene: TRBJ2-1; V gene: TRBV14; CDR3 DNA: TGTGCCAGCAGCCAAGATTTAAGTAGGCAGGGGGCCTACAATGAGCAGTTCTTC; CDR3 protein: CASSQDLSRQGAYNEQFF
D gene: NA; clone size: NA; J gene: TRBJ2-7; V gene: TRBV9; CDR3 DNA: TGTGCCAGCAGCGTATATTCTCAGGGCCGGAGCGAGCAGTACTTC; CDR3 protein: CASSVYSQGRSEQYF
D gene: NA; clone size: NA; J gene: TRBJ1-5; V gene: TRBV7-9; CDR3 DNA: TGTGCCAGCAGCTTAGGGACAGCGGGGTCGCCCCAGCATTTT; CDR3 protein: CASSLGTAGSPQHF
D gene: TRBD1; clone size: NA; J gene: TRBJ1-4; V gene: TRBV5-1; CDR3 DNA: TGCGCCAGCAGCTTGGACAGGGGCGATGAAAAACTGTTTTTT; CDR3 protein: CASSLDRGDEKLFF
D gene: TRBD1; clone size: NA; J gene: TRBJ1-1; V gene: TRBV10-3; CDR3 DNA: TGTGCCATCAGCAGACGGGACAGGGGAAGAAAGGCTGAAGCTTTCTTT; CDR3 protein: CAISRRDRGRKAEAFF
D gene: NA; clone size: NA; J gene: TRBJ1-3; V gene: TRBV27; CDR3 DNA: TGTGCCAGCAGTTCGTCTCTAACCCACTCTGGAAACACCATATATTTT; CDR3 protein: CASSSSLTHSGNTIYF
D gene: NA; clone size: NA; J gene: TRBJ1-5; V gene: TRBV6-5; CDR3 DNA: TGTGCCAGCACAGGGGAATGGCATCAGCCCCAGCATTTT; CDR3 protein: CASTGEWHQPQHF
D gene: NA; clone size: NA; J gene: TRBJ1-5; V gene: TRBV7-9; CDR3 DNA: TGTGCCAGCAGCTTTGAGAGCAATCAGCCCCAGCATTTT; CDR3 protein: CASSFESNQPQHF
D gene: NA; clone size: NA; J gene: TRBJ1-2; V gene: TRBV5-1; CDR3 DNA: TGCGCCAGCAGCCCTGGGGCAGGGCCCCTCGTAGATGGCTACACCTTC; CDR3 protein: CASSPGAGPLVDGYTF
D gene: NA; clone size: once; J gene: TRBJ1-1; V gene: TRBV12-3/TRBV12-4; CDR3 DNA: TGTGCCAGCAGTGGACATTTTGAAGCTTTCTTT; CDR3 protein: CASSGHFEAFF
D gene: TRBD1; clone size: NA; J gene: TRBJ1-2; V gene: TRBV29-1; CDR3 DNA: TGCAGCGCTCGGGGACAGACTAACTATGGCTACACCTTC; CDR3 protein: CSARGQTNYGYTF
D gene: NA; clone size: NA; J gene: TRBJ1-6; V gene: TRBV10-3; CDR3 DNA: TGTGCCATCAGTGAGCCCGCCGGGAGGAGCGTCGATTCACCCCTCCACTTT; CDR3 protein: CAISEPAGRSVDSPLHF
D gene: TRBD1; clone size: NA; J gene: TRBJ2-1; V gene: TRBV5-1; CDR3 DNA: TGCGCCAGCAGCGCCGGACAGGGTTTGTCGTACAATGAGCAGTTCTTC; CDR3 protein: CASSAGQGLSYNEQFF
D gene: NA; clone size: NA; J gene: TRBJ1-2; V gene: TRBV19; CDR3 DNA: TGTGCCAGTAGTCCAAGGGGTCAGGACTATGGCTACACCTTC; CDR3 protein: CASSPRGQDYGYTF
D gene: NA; clone size: NA; J gene: TRBJ1-6; V gene: TRBV30; CDR3 DNA: TGTGCCTGGAGTGTTCCAGGGAATTCACCCCTCCACTTT; CDR3 protein: CAWSVPGNSPLHF
D gene: NA; clone size: NA; J gene: TRBJ1-5; V gene: TRBV18; CDR3 DNA: TGTGCCAGCTCACCCCAATCGGCCGGAGATCAGCCCCAGCATTTT; CDR3 protein: CASSPQSAGDQPQHF
D gene: TRBD1; clone size: NA; J gene: TRBJ1-4; V gene: TRBV5-4; CDR3 DNA: TGTGCCAGCAGCCTGGGACAGGGGGATGAAAAACTGTTTTTT; CDR3 protein: CASSLGQGDEKLFF
D gene: TRBD2; clone size: NA; J gene: TRBJ2-2; V gene: TRBV27; CDR3 DNA: TGTGCCAGCAGTAGACGGGGGGGCTTGGACACCGGGGAGCTGTTTTTT; CDR3 protein: CASSRRGGLDTGELFF
D gene: TRBD1; clone size: NA; J gene: TRBJ1-2; V gene: TRBV5-1; CDR3 DNA: TGCGCCAGCGGAACGGGACAGGCCAATGGCTACACCTTC; CDR3 protein: CASGTGQANGYTF
D gene: NA; clone size: NA; J gene: TRBJ1-2; V gene: TRBV2; CDR3 DNA: TGTGCCAGCAGTCGGGACATAGGGTATGGCTACACCTTC; CDR3 protein: CASSRDIGYGYTF
D gene: NA; clone size: NA; J gene: TRBJ2-7; V gene: TRBV7-3; CDR3 DNA: TGTGCCAGCAGCTTAATTGGTGGGGCGACGGCGACCTACGAGCAGTACTTC; CDR3 protein: CASSLIGGATATYEQYF
D gene: NA; clone size: NA; J gene: TRBJ1-5; V gene: TRBV6-1; CDR3 DNA: TGTGCCAGCAGTGAACCCGGCAGGGGAGGCAATCAGCCCCAGCATTTT; CDR3 protein: CASSEPGRGGNQPQHF
D gene: TRBD1; clone size: NA; J gene: TRBJ1-5; V gene: TRBV19; CDR3 DNA: TGTGCCAGTAGTATCGACAGGGGCAGTGGGGCCCAGCATTTT; CDR3 protein: CASSIDRGSGAQHF
D gene: NA; clone size: NA; J gene: TRBJ2-7; V gene: TRBV11-2; CDR3 DNA: TGTGCCAGCAGGGACAGGTTAGGAGGGAGCTCCTACGAGCAGTACTTC; CDR3 protein: CASRDRLGGSSYEQYF
D gene: NA; clone size: NA; J gene: TRBJ1-2; V gene: TRBV5-5; CDR3 DNA: TGTGCCAGCAGCTTGTTTTCGGGTTCTCTCCCTGGCTACACCTTC; CDR3 protein: CASSLFSGSLPGYTF
D gene: TRBD1; clone size: NA; J gene: TRBJ1-3; V gene: TRBV28; CDR3 DNA: TGTGCCAGCAGCACGACAGGGTACTCGAACACCATATATTTT; CDR3 protein: CASSTTGYSNTIYF
D gene: TRBD1; clone size: NA; J gene: TRBJ2-2; V gene: TRBV6-5; CDR3 DNA: TGTGCCAGCAGCAGGACAGGGGGAACCGGGGAGCTGTTTTTT; CDR3 protein: CASSRTGGTGELFF
D gene: NA; clone size: NA; J gene: TRBJ1-1; V gene: TRBV7-9; CDR3 DNA: TGTGCCAGCAGCTTAGGAGGCCCCGGGACAACCTCCTTGAACACTGAAGCTTTCTTT; CDR3 protein: CASSLGGPGTTSLNTEAFF
D gene: NA; clone size: NA; J gene: TRBJ1-1; V gene: TRBV5-4; CDR3 DNA: TGTGCCAGCGAACAGAACACTGAAGCTTTCTTT; CDR3 protein: CASEQNTEAFF
D gene: NA; clone size: NA; J gene: TRBJ2-1; V gene: TRBV5-1; CDR3 DNA: TGCGCCAGCAGCTCTGAGAGCGGATCCTACAATGAGCAGTTCTTC; CDR3 protein: CASSSESGSYNEQFF
D gene: NA; clone size: NA; J gene: TRBJ2-2; V gene: TRBV9; CDR3 DNA: TGTGCCAGCAGCGTAGCGGGTACCGGGGAGCTGTTTTTT; CDR3 protein: CASSVAGTGELFF
D gene: TRBD1; clone size: NA; J gene: TRBJ2-7; V gene: TRBV18; CDR3 DNA: TGTGCCAGCTCACAAGGGACAGGGGGCACCTTTCCGGCCTACGAGCAGTACTTC; CDR3 protein: CASSQGTGGTFPAYEQYF
D gene: NA; clone size: NA; J gene: TRBJ1-2; V gene: TRBV29-1; CDR3 DNA: TGCAGCGTTGACGGCACAGACTATGGCTACACCTTC; CDR3 protein: CSVDGTDYGYTF
D gene: NA; clone size: NA; J gene: TRBJ1-1; V gene: TRBV7-9; CDR3 DNA: TGTGCCAGCAGCGGGGGCCTTCTGGACACTGAAGCTTTCTTT; CDR3 protein: CASSGGLLDTEAFF
D gene: NA; clone size: NA; J gene: TRBJ2-2; V gene: TRBV3-1/TRBV3-2; CDR3 DNA: TGTGCCAGCAGCCAAGAAACAGGGCCCGGGGAGCTGTTTTTT; CDR3 protein: CASSQETGPGELFF
D gene: TRBD1; clone size: NA; J gene: TRBJ2-7; V gene: TRBV7-9; CDR3 DNA: TGTGCCAGCAGTTATCGGGACAGGGGTCGGACCTACGAGCAGTACTTC; CDR3 protein: CASSYRDRGRTYEQYF
D gene: NA; clone size: once; J gene: TRBJ1-5; V gene: TRBV18; CDR3 DNA: TGTGCCAGCTCACCGGGCGGGGGGAACAATCAGCCCCAGCATTTT; CDR3 protein: CASSPGGGNNQPQHF
D gene: NA; clone size: NA; J gene: TRBJ1-2; V gene: TRBV18; CDR3 DNA: TGTGCCAGCTCACCTTTGCGAGACACACCCTATGGCTACACCTTC; CDR3 protein: CASSPLRDTPYGYTF
D gene: TRBD1; clone size: NA; J gene: TRBJ2-1; V gene: TRBV6-5; CDR3 DNA: TGTGCCAGCAGTTTCTCACGGGACAGGCATGAGCAGTTCTTC; CDR3 protein: CASSFSRDRHEQFF
D gene: NA; clone size: NA; J gene: TRBJ2-1; V gene: TRBV13; CDR3 DNA: TGTGCCAGCAGCCCCTCCCTTAACAACAATGAGCAGTTCTTC; CDR3 protein: CASSPSLNNNEQFF
D gene: NA; clone size: NA; J gene: TRBJ1-2; V gene: TRBV9; CDR3 DNA: TGTGCCAGCAGCGTTTCATCAGGGGTCGAGAGCTATGGCTACACCTTC; CDR3 protein: CASSVSSGVESYGYTF
D gene: NA; clone size: NA; J gene: TRBJ2-1; V gene: TRBV11-2; CDR3 DNA: TGTGCCAGCAGCCTACAGGACAGCATAAATGAGCAGTTCTTC; CDR3 protein: CASSLQDSINEQFF
D gene: NA; clone size: NA; J gene: TRBJ1-1; V gene: TRBV5-4; CDR3 DNA: TGTGCCAGCAGCTTAGTGGGGCGGGAGAACACTGAAGCTTTCTTT; CDR3 protein: CASSLVGRENTEAFF
D gene: TRBD1; clone size: NA; J gene: TRBJ1-1; V gene: TRBV11-2; CDR3 DNA: TGTGCCAGCAGCTCAAGGACAGGGCCGAACACTGAAGCTTTCTTT; CDR3 protein: CASSSRTGPNTEAFF
D gene: TRBD2; clone size: NA; J gene: TRBJ2-3; V gene: TRBV9; CDR3 DNA: TGTGCCAGCAGCGATAGCGGGACGTCTAGCACAGATACGCAGTATTTT; CDR3 protein: CASSDSGTSSTDTQYF
D gene: NA; clone size: NA; J gene: TRBJ1-5; V gene: TRBV6-5; CDR3 DNA: TGTGCCAGCAGTTTAGATAGCAATCAGCCCCAGCATTTT; CDR3 protein: CASSLDSNQPQHF
D gene: TRBD1; clone size: NA; J gene: TRBJ2-5; V gene: TRBV25-1; CDR3 DNA: TGTGCCAGCAGTGGGGCAGGGGGTCCAGAGACCCAGTACTTC; CDR3 protein: CASSGAGGPETQYF
D gene: NA; clone size: once; J gene: TRBJ2-6; V gene: TRBV15; CDR3 DNA: TGTGCCACCAGCAGAGTCTTCTCTGGGGCCAACGTCCTGACTTTC; CDR3 protein: CATSRVFSGANVLTF
D gene: NA; clone size: NA; J gene: TRBJ1-1; V gene: TRBV4-1; CDR3 DNA: TGCGCCAGCAGCCCGAGGGATACCAACACTGAAGCTTTCTTT; CDR3 protein: CASSPRDTNTEAFF
D gene: NA; clone size: few; J gene: TRBJ1-1; V gene: TRBV4-1; CDR3 DNA: TGCGCCAGCAGCCAAGATTCAGAGAACACTGAAGCTTTCTTT; CDR3 protein: CASSQDSENTEAFF